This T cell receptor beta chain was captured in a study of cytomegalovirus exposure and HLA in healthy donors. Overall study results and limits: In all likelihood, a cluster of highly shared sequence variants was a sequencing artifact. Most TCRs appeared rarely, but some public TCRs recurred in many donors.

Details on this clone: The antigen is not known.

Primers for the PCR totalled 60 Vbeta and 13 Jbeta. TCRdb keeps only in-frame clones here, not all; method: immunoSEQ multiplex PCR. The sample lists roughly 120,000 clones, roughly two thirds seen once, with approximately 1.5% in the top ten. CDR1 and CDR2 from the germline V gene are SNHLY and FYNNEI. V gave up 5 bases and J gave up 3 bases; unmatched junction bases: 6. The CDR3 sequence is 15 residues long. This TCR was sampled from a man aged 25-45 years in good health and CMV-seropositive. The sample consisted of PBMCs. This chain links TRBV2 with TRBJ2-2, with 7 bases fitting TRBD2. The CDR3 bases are TGTGCCAGCAGTATCCTGGCGGGAGACACCGGGGAGCTGTTTTTT. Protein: CASSILAGDTGELFF.